Listed below are T cell receptor beta chains from one sample, sequenced in a study of T-cell memory formation after mild COVID-19. MiXCR, run by TCRdb on the 5' RACE reads, gives a single entry per CDR3 protein. In the table there are 400,000 to 500,000 distinct CDR3 sequences, about 20% of which are singletons. Sequencing used PBMCs or a T cell subset sorted from them (not recorded which). All receptors derive from an adult woman who had mild COVID-19 (a few samples of this study predate the infection). Cell type and time point are not known. CDR3s include the opening cysteine and the closing phenylalanine or tryptophan. Each record gives: V gene, D gene, J gene, clone size, CDR3 DNA, CDR3 protein. A D gene is named only where the DNA matches it firmly. The size entry is marked missing in some rows and otherwise reads once, few, many or a size class.

TRBV7-9	TRBD1	TRBJ2-5	-	TGTGCCAGCAGCTTAGGGGACAGGGCTTCGGAGACCCAGTACTTC	CASSLGDRASETQYF
TRBV6-1	TRBD1	TRBJ1-5	few	TGTGCCAGCACTATAACAGGGGATCAGCCCCAGCATTTT	CASTITGDQPQHF
TRBV7-9	-	TRBJ2-7	-	TGTGCCAGCAGCTTAGGGGGTTTAAACGAGCAGTACTTC	CASSLGGLNEQYF
TRBV5-1	-	TRBJ2-2	-	TGCGCCAGCAGCTTGGAGCATGCCGGGGAGCTGTTTTTT	CASSLEHAGELFF
TRBV7-3	-	TRBJ2-7	-	TGTGCCAGCAGCTTAACAGGGGTGCTTAGCTACGAGCAGTACTTC	CASSLTGVLSYEQYF
TRBV12-3/TRBV12-4	-	TRBJ2-3	few	TGTGCCAGCAGGGGCTTGGGTTTAGGGCAGATTAACACAGATACGCAGTATTTT	CASRGLGLGQINTDTQYF
TRBV11-3	-	TRBJ2-3	-	TGTGCCAGCAGCCAAACGGGAATTGGCACAGATACGCAGTATTTT	CASSQTGIGTDTQYF
TRBV6-2/TRBV6-3	TRBD1	TRBJ1-1	-	TGTGCCAGCAGACGACAGGGAGAAGCTGAAGCTTTCTTT	CASRRQGEAEAFF
TRBV6-2/TRBV6-3	-	TRBJ1-2	-	TGTGCCAGCAGTGCCCCGGGGGAAGGCGCTAACTATGGCTACACCTTC	CASSAPGEGANYGYTF
TRBV10-3	-	TRBJ1-5	many	TGTGCCATCAGCCCCCAACGAGGCGAGCCCCAGCATTTT	CAISPQRGEPQHF
TRBV6-1	-	TRBJ2-1	-	TGTGCCAGCAGGGAATCGGGGGCCTCTTACAATGAGCAGTTCTTC	CASRESGASYNEQFF
TRBV14	-	TRBJ1-2	-	TGTGCCAGCAGCGCACACCGGACCTTAAACTATGGCTACACCTTC	CASSAHRTLNYGYTF
TRBV4-3	-	TRBJ1-2	-	TGCGCCAGCAGCCAAGATGCCAGGGACTATGGCTACACCTTC	CASSQDARDYGYTF
TRBV2	-	TRBJ2-7	-	TGTGCCAGCAATACGGGTTACGAGCAGTACTTC	CASNTGYEQYF
TRBV27	TRBD1	TRBJ2-3	few	TGTGCCAGCAGTACGACAGGGGGCAAAACAGATACGCAGTATTTT	CASSTTGGKTDTQYF
TRBV18	-	TRBJ2-5	few	TGTGCCAGCTCACCTCCCGGGGGCAGAGAACAGACCCAGTACTTC	CASSPPGGREQTQYF
TRBV5-6	TRBD2	TRBJ2-1	few	TGTGCCAGCAGCTACGGGACTAGCGGGACGGATGAGCAGTTCTTC	CASSYGTSGTDEQFF
TRBV6-1	TRBD1	TRBJ2-7	-	TGTGCCAGCAGTGCGTCCGGGACAGGGATTTCCTACGAGCAGTACTTC	CASSASGTGISYEQYF
TRBV18	TRBD1	TRBJ1-2	-	TGTGCCAGCTCACCCCGGGGACAGGGGGCGGACACCTTC	CASSPRGQGADTF
TRBV12-3/TRBV12-4	TRBD2	TRBJ2-5	few	TGTGCCAGCAGACGGACTAGCGGGCAAGAGACCCAGTACTTC	CASRRTSGQETQYF
TRBV20-1	-	TRBJ2-4	-	TGCAGTGCTCCCCGACCAAGGGCGGCCAAAAACATTCAGTACTTC	CSAPRPRAAKNIQYF
TRBV9	TRBD2	TRBJ2-7	few	TGTGCCAGCAGTCAGACTAGCGACTCCTACGAGCAGTACTTC	CASSQTSDSYEQYF
TRBV7-9	TRBD1	TRBJ1-1	few	TGTGCCAGCGCACCGACAGGGCGCACTGAAGCTTTCTTT	CASAPTGRTEAFF
TRBV2	TRBD2	TRBJ2-5	-	TGTGCCACTAAGCGGGAGGGGGAGACCCAGTACTTC	CATKREGETQYF
TRBV5-1	TRBD1	TRBJ2-1	few	TGCGCCAGCAGCTTGACCGCGACAGGGAGAGTGGGCAATGAGCAGTTCTTC	CASSLTATGRVGNEQFF
TRBV15	-	TRBJ1-5	few	TGTGCCACCAGGGATGTGGGGGGAAGCAATCAGCCCCAGCATTTT	CATRDVGGSNQPQHF
TRBV27	-	TRBJ2-2	-	TGTGCCAGCAGTTTATTGCCTCAGGGAGGCACCGGGGAGCTGTTTTTT	CASSLLPQGGTGELFF
TRBV29-1	-	TRBJ2-1	-	TGCAGCGTTGTAGGTGTGGATGAGCAGTTCTTC	CSVVGVDEQFF
TRBV6-2/TRBV6-3	-	TRBJ2-7	-	TGTGCCAGCACCAGGTCATGGACGGCCTACGAGCAGTACTTC	CASTRSWTAYEQYF
TRBV24-1	TRBD1	TRBJ2-1	few	TGTGCCACCGGGAACAGGGACAGCTCCTACAATGAGCAGTTCTTC	CATGNRDSSYNEQFF
TRBV7-8	-	TRBJ1-2	few	TGTGCCAGCAGCTTACGGTTGGGTACGGATGGCTACACCTTC	CASSLRLGTDGYTF
TRBV5-6	TRBD2	TRBJ2-7	-	TGTGCCAGCAGCGGACTAGCGAGGCTAAGGAGCGAGCAGTACTTC	CASSGLARLRSEQYF
TRBV4-1	-	TRBJ2-3	-	TGCGCCAGCAGCCAAGCGGGGGCGGGAGATACGCAGTATTTT	CASSQAGAGDTQYF
TRBV12-3/TRBV12-4	-	TRBJ1-5	few	TGTGCCAGCAGTTTTGGACTGACCCGCAATCAGCCCCAGCATTTT	CASSFGLTRNQPQHF
TRBV12-3/TRBV12-4	-	TRBJ2-7	few	TGTGCCAGCAGTTTAGCGCTAGGGCAGCCCTACGAGCAGTACTTC	CASSLALGQPYEQYF
TRBV3-1	-	TRBJ1-5	once	TGTGCCAGCAGCCAAGATAGCCCTTATAGCAATCAGCCCCAGCATTTT	CASSQDSPYSNQPQHF
TRBV25-1	-	TRBJ1-1	-	TGTGCTGCGGCCTCCGCAGGGGTTAACACTGAAGCTTTCTTT	CAAASAGVNTEAFF
TRBV7-2	-	TRBJ2-5	-	TGTGCCAGCAGCCCCAGGACTTTCGGGACCCAGTACTTC	CASSPRTFGTQYF
TRBV7-2	TRBD2	TRBJ2-5	-	TGTGCCAGCAGTTCAGCGGGGTTTGATGAGACCCAGTACTTC	CASSSAGFDETQYF
TRBV12-3/TRBV12-4	-	TRBJ2-3	-	TGTGCCAGCAGTCCGCGGATTACAGATACGCAGTATTTT	CASSPRITDTQYF
TRBV2	TRBD1	TRBJ1-2	-	TGTGCCAGCAGGATACTCGGGACAGTCTATGGCTACACCTTC	CASRILGTVYGYTF
TRBV19	TRBD1	TRBJ1-3	-	TGTGCCAGTATCTCACACAGGGGCGCTGGAAACACCATATATTTT	CASISHRGAGNTIYF
TRBV5-1	TRBD1	TRBJ1-4	-	TGCGCCAGCAGCCAGGGGGGGGAGAATGAAAAACTGTTTTTT	CASSQGGENEKLFF
TRBV11-2	-	TRBJ2-5	-	TGTGCCAGCAGCTTAGATCCGACACTGTACCAAGAGACCCAGTACTTC	CASSLDPTLYQETQYF
TRBV6-5	-	TRBJ1-6	-	TGTGCCAGCAGTTACGGCATAGGGGTTTCGGGGTATAATTCACCCCTCCACTTT	CASSYGIGVSGYNSPLHF
TRBV10-3	TRBD2	TRBJ2-1	few	TGTGCCATCAGTGGGATAGGGACTAGCGGATCTTACAATGAGCAGTTCTTC	CAISGIGTSGSYNEQFF
TRBV4-1	-	TRBJ1-2	few	TGCGCCAGCAGCCAAGCCGCCCCGATATATGGCTACACCTTC	CASSQAAPIYGYTF
TRBV2	TRBD1	TRBJ2-7	few	TGTGCCAGCAAAACAGCCCCGGGACAGGGGGCGCGGGAGCAGTACTTC	CASKTAPGQGAREQYF
TRBV6-6	TRBD1	TRBJ1-1	-	TGTGCCAGCAGTTATAGGGACAGGTTTGTGAACACTGAAGCTTTCTTT	CASSYRDRFVNTEAFF
TRBV7-2	TRBD2	TRBJ2-1	-	TGTGCCAGCAGCTTCCGGACTAGCGGGGGTCAGTTCTTC	CASSFRTSGGQFF
TRBV7-2	TRBD2	TRBJ2-3	once	TGTGCCAGCAGCTTAGGGAGACTCGGGAGGGCCTCAGATACGCAGTATTTT	CASSLGRLGRASDTQYF
TRBV24-1	-	TRBJ2-2	few	TGTGCCACCAGTGATCCGTCGAACTCCGGGGAGCTGTTTTTT	CATSDPSNSGELFF
TRBV10-3	TRBD1	TRBJ2-1	few	TGTGCCATCAGCCAGGGGGCAACCTACAATGAGCAGTTCTTC	CAISQGATYNEQFF
TRBV5-5	-	TRBJ1-2	few	TGTGCCAGCAGCTTGGCCGGGGGAGGCGGTGGCTACACCTTC	CASSLAGGGGGYTF
TRBV27	-	TRBJ2-7	few	TGTGCCAGCAGTCCGGACTATCAGACTGGCTACGAGCAGTACTTC	CASSPDYQTGYEQYF